The present TCR beta chain was sequenced within a study of blood T cell repertoires in COVID-19. Study as a whole: Nucleic acid was either cDNA or gDNA, and it came from T cells, B-cell-depleted T cells, or PBMCs.

Trimming stripped 1 base from V and 4 bases from J, with 12 bases between. This CDR3 has 15 amino acids. The germline V gene encodes CDR1 SGHDT and CDR2 YYEEEE. The assay was immunoSEQ multiplex PCR, and TCRdb's table has in-frame clones only and misses some. The sample contains around 170,000 clones, 83% of which appear only once. The sequence derives from a woman aged 70-85 years with COVID-19, enrolled during active disease. This chain uses TRBV5-6 with TRBJ1-3, with unresolved D. Sequenced material: peripheral blood. This CDR3 reads CASSLLRAGGNTIYF. The DNA for the CDR3 is TGTGCCAGCAGCTTGCTCCGGGCGGGCGGAAACACCATATATTTT.